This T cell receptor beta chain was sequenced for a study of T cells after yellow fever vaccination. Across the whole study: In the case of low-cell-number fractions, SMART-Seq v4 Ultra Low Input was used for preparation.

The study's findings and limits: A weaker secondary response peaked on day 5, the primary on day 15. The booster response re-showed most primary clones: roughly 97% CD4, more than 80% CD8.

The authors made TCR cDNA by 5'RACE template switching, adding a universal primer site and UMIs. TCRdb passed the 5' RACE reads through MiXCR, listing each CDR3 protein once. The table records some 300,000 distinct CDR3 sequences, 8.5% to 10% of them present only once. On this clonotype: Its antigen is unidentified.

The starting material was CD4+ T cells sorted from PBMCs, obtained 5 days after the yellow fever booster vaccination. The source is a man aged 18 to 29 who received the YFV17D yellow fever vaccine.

The CDR3 coding sequence is TGCAGTGCTAGAGAACCAGGGGAGGGCTACACCTTC. This sequence encodes CSAREPGEGYTF. This chain connects TRBV20-1 to TRBJ1-2; a weak D match, TRBD1 (6 bases). This CDR3 comprises 12 residues. Germline V CDR1 and CDR2: DFQATT, SNEGSKA (reference sequence). The germline V and J ends were trimmed by 0 bases and 8 bases, with 10 bases remaining between them.